Listed below are T cell receptor beta chains from one sample, sequenced in a study of T cells after yellow fever vaccination. TCRdb used MiXCR to reprocess the 5' RACE reads, holding one entry per CDR3 protein. The sample lists roughly 350,000 distinct CDR3 sequences, approximately 4% occurring once. The sequenced sample was PBMCs, obtained 5 days after the yellow fever booster vaccination. The receptors stem from a man between 18 and 35 years old who received the YFV17D yellow fever vaccine. Each CDR3 is given with its conserved first and last residue. Each record gives: V gene, J gene, D gene, clone size, CDR3 DNA, CDR3 protein. The D gene is left open where the match is weak. Size is stated for part of the rows, as once, few or many counts, or as a class when the clone is expanded.

TRBV9	TRBJ1-4	.	.	TGTGCCAGCAGCGTATCTTCAGAGACAGAATATGAAAAACTGTTTTTT	CASSVSSETEYEKLFF
TRBV4-3	TRBJ1-2	.	.	TGCGCCAGCAGTCGCGTCGGGGCCAGCGTAAACTATGGCTACACCTTC	CASSRVGASVNYGYTF
TRBV12-3/TRBV12-4	TRBJ2-5	TRBD2	many	TGTGCCAGCAGTCGCGACCCGGGACTAGAAGAGACCCAGTACTTC	CASSRDPGLEETQYF
TRBV12-3/TRBV12-4	TRBJ2-5	TRBD1	many	TGTGCCAGCAGTCCCAGGTCAGACAGGGGGGAGACCCAGTACTTC	CASSPRSDRGETQYF
TRBV6-2/TRBV6-3	TRBJ2-1	.	.	TGTGCCAGCAGTTACACTAGCAATGAGCAGTTCTTC	CASSYTSNEQFF
TRBV5-1	TRBJ1-1	TRBD1	.	TGCGCCAGCAGCCAGGGACAGGGGGCCACGCGAGCTTTCTTT	CASSQGQGATRAFF
TRBV14	TRBJ1-2	.	many	TGTGCCAGCAGCCTTCGACAGTTCCAAGGGGGCTACACCTTC	CASSLRQFQGGYTF
TRBV20-1	TRBJ1-2	.	.	TGCAGTGCTAGAAAAGGACCGGAGGGCTACACCTTC	CSARKGPEGYTF
TRBV24-1	TRBJ2-2	TRBD1	.	TGTGCCACCAGTGATTTGGGGGACAGGAACACCGGGGAGCTGTTTTTT	CATSDLGDRNTGELFF
TRBV19	TRBJ1-2	.	few	TGTGCCAGTAGTATCCCCAGGGCCGTCTATGGCTACACCTTC	CASSIPRAVYGYTF
TRBV5-4	TRBJ1-1	.	few	TGTGCCAGCAGAGATGGAGTGAGGACTGAAGCTTTCTTT	CASRDGVRTEAFF
TRBV6-5	TRBJ2-1	.	.	TGTGCCAGCAACGCGGGCAGGGTCTCCTACAATGAGCAGTTCTTC	CASNAGRVSYNEQFF
TRBV15	TRBJ2-1	TRBD1	.	TGTGCCACCAGCGCCGGGACAGGGGAATACAATGAGCAGTTCTTC	CATSAGTGEYNEQFF
TRBV18	TRBJ2-3	TRBD1	.	TGTGCCAGCTCACCCCGGACAGGGGCTACAGATACGCAGTATTTT	CASSPRTGATDTQYF
TRBV5-1	TRBJ2-3	TRBD2	many	TGCGCCAGCAGCCCGGGAGCGGGGGGAGGGACAGATACGCAGTATTTT	CASSPGAGGGTDTQYF
TRBV2	TRBJ2-2	TRBD1	.	TGTGCCAGCAGTAATCAGGGGGTTGGCGGGGAGCTGTTTTTT	CASSNQGVGGELFF
TRBV7-2	TRBJ2-1	.	.	TGTGCCAGCAGCGTCGGGAGCCTCAATGAGCAGTTCTTC	CASSVGSLNEQFF
TRBV4-3	TRBJ2-7	.	many	TGCGCCAGCAGCAGAGAACATGGGTCCTGGGACGAGCAGTACTTC	CASSREHGSWDEQYF
TRBV7-2	TRBJ2-3	.	.	TGTGCCAGCAGCTTAGCGCCACCAGGGGGGGACCTCACAGATACGCAGTATTTT	CASSLAPPGGDLTDTQYF
TRBV6-5	TRBJ2-2	.	few	TGTGCCAGCAGTTACGACAGTCCGAACACCGGGGAGCTGTTTTTT	CASSYDSPNTGELFF
TRBV6-5	TRBJ2-5	.	many	TGTGCCAGCAGTTATTCCCCGCAGGGGCGAGAGACCCAGTACTTC	CASSYSPQGRETQYF
TRBV6-2/TRBV6-3	TRBJ2-1	.	.	TGTGCCAGCAGTTCACAGAACTACAATGAGCAGTTCTTC	CASSSQNYNEQFF
TRBV7-9	TRBJ2-3	.	few	TGTGCCAGCAGCTTAGTCCCCCTTTCCTCCCGCACAGATACGCAGTATTTT	CASSLVPLSSRTDTQYF
TRBV2	TRBJ1-1	TRBD1	many	TGTGCCAGCAGCAAACAGGGGGAGAACACTGAAGCTTTCTTT	CASSKQGENTEAFF
TRBV12-3/TRBV12-4	TRBJ1-1	.	many	TGTGCCAGCAGTTTAAGAGGAATGAACACTGAAGCTTTCTTT	CASSLRGMNTEAFF
TRBV12-3/TRBV12-4	TRBJ2-1	.	few	TGTGCCAGCAGTTCACAGGGAGCCCCCTACAATGAGCAGTTCTTC	CASSSQGAPYNEQFF
TRBV29-1	TRBJ2-4	.	many	TGCAGCGTTATGCAACCTACCAAAAACATTCAGTACTTC	CSVMQPTKNIQYF
TRBV4-3	TRBJ2-1	.	many	TGCGCCAGCAGCCAAGCAGGGGATGAGCAGTTCTTC	CASSQAGDEQFF
TRBV12-3/TRBV12-4	TRBJ1-1	TRBD1	.	TGTGCCAGCAGTTTAATTGGCAGGGGGGACACTGAAGCTTTCTTT	CASSLIGRGDTEAFF
TRBV4-2	TRBJ2-3	TRBD2	few	TGTGCCAGCAGCCAAGGTCCTAGCGGGGGGGTTCCAGATACGCAGTATTTT	CASSQGPSGGVPDTQYF
TRBV28	TRBJ2-3	.	few	TGTGCCAGCAGTTTAGGGCAGCCGGAAGATACGCAGTATTTT	CASSLGQPEDTQYF
TRBV5-1	TRBJ2-2	.	few	TGCGCCAGCAGCTTGGTACAGGGTGGCACCGGGGAGCTGTTTTTT	CASSLVQGGTGELFF
TRBV7-6	TRBJ2-5	TRBD2	.	TGTGCCAGCAGCTTAAACGTCGGGGGGGCCGAGCAAGAGACCCAGTACTTC	CASSLNVGGAEQETQYF
TRBV18	TRBJ2-5	.	.	TGTGCCAGCTCACCAAAGGTCTTGTCCGAGACCCAGTACTTC	CASSPKVLSETQYF
TRBV9	TRBJ1-3	.	few	TGTGCCAGCACCGGTGCGTCCTACCCCTCTGGAAACACCATATATTTT	CASTGASYPSGNTIYF
TRBV27	TRBJ2-2	.	.	TGTGCCAGCAGTGCAGGGGTCGGGGAGCTGTTTTTT	CASSAGVGELFF
TRBV4-1	TRBJ1-1	TRBD1	.	TGCGCCAGCAGCCAGAACAGGGGCTGGGCTGAAGCTTTCTTT	CASSQNRGWAEAFF
TRBV18	TRBJ2-5	.	many	TGTGCCAGCTCACTCAAGGGTGCATCGGAGACCCAGTACTTC	CASSLKGASETQYF
TRBV4-1	TRBJ1-2	.	few	TGCGCCAGCAGCCCCAGTGAGGAAGTCTATGGCTACACCTTC	CASSPSEEVYGYTF
TRBV3-1	TRBJ2-6	.	.	TGTGCCAGCAGCCAAGGGGTAGACAGGTGGAGCTCTGGGGCCAACGTCCTGACTTTC	CASSQGVDRWSSGANVLTF
TRBV12-3/TRBV12-4	TRBJ2-7	.	many	TGTGCCAGCGCCTGGGCCTACGAGCAGTACTTC	CASAWAYEQYF
TRBV7-9	TRBJ1-5	.	few	TGTGCCAGCAGCTTGGCCGAACCTTATCAGCCCCAGCATTTT	CASSLAEPYQPQHF
TRBV7-2	TRBJ1-2	.	many	TGTGCCAGCACCTTCGCAGTTGTGGCTCAAGGCTACACCTTC	CASTFAVVAQGYTF
TRBV4-2	TRBJ1-5	.	.	TGTGCCAGCAGCCAAGAGGCATATAGCAATCAGCCCCAGCATTTT	CASSQEAYSNQPQHF
TRBV20-1	TRBJ1-3	.	many	TGCAGTGCTAGACCCGACGGGGAGTGGCGCAACACCATATATTTT	CSARPDGEWRNTIYF